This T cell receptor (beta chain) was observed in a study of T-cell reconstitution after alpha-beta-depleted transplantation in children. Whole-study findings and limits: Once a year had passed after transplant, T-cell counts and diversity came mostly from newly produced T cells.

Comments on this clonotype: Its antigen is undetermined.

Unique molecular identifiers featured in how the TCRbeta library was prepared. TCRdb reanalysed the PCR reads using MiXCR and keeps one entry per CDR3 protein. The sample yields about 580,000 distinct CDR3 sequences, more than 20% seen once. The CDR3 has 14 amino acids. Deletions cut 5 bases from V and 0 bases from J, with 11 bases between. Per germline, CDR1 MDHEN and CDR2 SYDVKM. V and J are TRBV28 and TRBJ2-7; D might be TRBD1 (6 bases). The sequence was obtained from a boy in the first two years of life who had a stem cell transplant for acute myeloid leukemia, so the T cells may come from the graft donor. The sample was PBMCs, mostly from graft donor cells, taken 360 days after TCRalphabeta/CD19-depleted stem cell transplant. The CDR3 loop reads CASSLRGHSYEQYV. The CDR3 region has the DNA TGTGCCAGCAGTCTCAGGGGACACTCCTACGAGCAGTACGTC.